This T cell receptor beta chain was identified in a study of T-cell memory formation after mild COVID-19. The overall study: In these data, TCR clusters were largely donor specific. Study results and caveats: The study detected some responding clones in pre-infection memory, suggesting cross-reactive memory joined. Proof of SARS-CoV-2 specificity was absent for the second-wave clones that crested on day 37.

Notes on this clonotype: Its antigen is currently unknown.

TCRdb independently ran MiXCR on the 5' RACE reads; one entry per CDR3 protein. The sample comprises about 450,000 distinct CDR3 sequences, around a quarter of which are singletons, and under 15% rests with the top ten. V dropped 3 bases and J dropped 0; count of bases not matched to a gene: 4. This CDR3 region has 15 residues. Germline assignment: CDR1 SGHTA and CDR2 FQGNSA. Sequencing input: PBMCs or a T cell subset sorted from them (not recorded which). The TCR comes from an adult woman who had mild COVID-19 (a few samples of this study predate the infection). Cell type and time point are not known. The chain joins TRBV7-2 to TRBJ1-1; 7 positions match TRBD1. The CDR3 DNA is TGTGCCAGCAGCTTGACAGGGAGGGTGAACACTGAAGCTTTCTTT. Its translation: CASSLTGRVNTEAFF.